One sample yielded the 10 T cell receptor beta chains listed below, sequenced in a study of neurological immune-mediated disorders. Via MiXCR, TCRdb re-called the 5' RACE reads, giving one row per CDR3 protein. Of approximately 65,000 distinct CDR3 sequences listed, over 5% are singletons. The sample taken for sequencing was PBMCs. All receptors come from a human donor with multiple sclerosis. The donor label of this sample is uncertain.

This clonotype was detected ten times or more. This rearrangement joins TRBV11-2 to TRBJ2-1, with a weak D call TRBD1 (5 bases). CDR1 and CDR2 (germline): SGHAT, FQNNGV. This CDR3 is 14 amino acids long. V was trimmed by 7 bases and J by 10 bases, leaving 20 bases between them. CDR3 DNA: TGTGCCAGCACCCCAGGGCCCCACAGGATAGAGCAGTTCTTC. This translates into CASTPGPHRIEQFF.

This clonotype was observed many times. The genes are TRBV20-1 and TRBJ1-2; D not resolved. The length of the CDR3 is 11 residues. Germline CDR1 and CDR2: DFQATT and SNEGSKA (reference sequence). V lost 0 bases, J lost 8 bases, and 7 bases lay in between. CDR3 loop: CSARDPRGYTF. The DNA of the CDR3 is TGCAGTGCTAGAGACCCCCGGGGCTACACCTTC.

This clonotype showed up many times. The chain uses TRBV5-1 and TRBJ2-3; unclear D gene. The CDR3 spans 14 residues. Germline CDR1 is SGHRS and CDR2 is YFSETQ. Trimming removed 1 base at V and 2 bases at J, with 8 bases between. The CDR3 region is CASSLLAYTDTQYF. CDR3 DNA sequence: TGCGCCAGCAGCTTGTTGGCCTACACAGATACGCAGTATTTT.

The rearrangement uses TRBV11-2 and TRBJ2-7, with a possible D match to TRBD1 (5 bases). The CDR3 has 14 residues. V was cut by 3 bases and J by 0 bases, with 9 bases left in between. Germline values: CDR1 SGHAT, CDR2 FQNNGV. The CDR3 region is CASSLMTDSYEQYF. The CDR3 nucleotides read TGTGCCAGCAGCTTGATGACAGACTCCTACGAGCAGTACTTC. Full variable domain (missing parts from reference TRBV11-2 and TRBJ2-7): EAGVAQSPRYKIIEKRQSVAFWCNPISGHATLYWYQQILGQGPKLLIQFQNNGVVDDSQLPKDRFSAERLKGVDSTLKIQPAKLEDSAVYLCASSLMTDSYEQYFGPGTRLTVT.

This clonotype was detected many times. V is TRBV5-1 and J is TRBJ2-5, with TRBD2 matching over 8 bases. The germline gives CDR1 SGHRS, CDR2 YFSETQ. The CDR3 is made up of 16 amino acids. V was pared by 1 base and J by 0 bases, with 5 bases of the junction left unmatched. CDR3 sequence: CASSLIKRGYQETQYF. CDR3 in DNA: TGCGCCAGCAGCTTGATCAAGCGGGGGTACCAAGAGACCCAGTACTTC.

This clonotype was observed at least ten times. The V and J genes are TRBV5-6 and TRBJ2-5; D is possibly TRBD1 (6 bases). The CDR3 runs 15 residues. Trimming removed 5 bases from V and 5 bases from J, with 19 bases in between. Per germline, CDR1 SGHDT and CDR2 YYEEEE. The CDR3 loop is CASSSDIETGETQYF. In nucleotides, the CDR3 is TGTGCCAGCAGTTCAGATATTGAAACAGGGGAGACCCAGTACTTC.

This clonotype has a count of ten or more. The chain has TRBV5-1 and TRBJ2-7; D remains ambiguous. The CDR3 is 15 residues long. The germline V gene encodes CDR1 SGHRS and CDR2 YFSETQ. V lost 0 bases to trimming and J lost 3 bases, with 13 bases between them. CDR3 loop: CASSLDPTSNYEQYF. For the CDR3, the DNA is TGCGCCAGCAGCTTGGATCCGACCAGTAACTACGAGCAGTACTTC.

This clonotype showed up many times. The CDR3 nucleotides are TGTGCCAGCAGCCAGTGGACTAGCGGGGGGCGCAATGAGCAGTTCTTC. The encoded protein is CASSQWTSGGRNEQFF. The rearrangement links TRBV4-2 to TRBJ2-1; 14 nucleotides line up with TRBD2. The CDR3 loop spans 16 amino acids. CDR1 is LGHNA and CDR2 is YNFKEQ in the germline V gene. Trimming took 3 bases from V and 6 from J; bases not matched to a gene: 4.

This clonotype was seen repeatedly, ten times or more. The chain couples TRBV5-1 to TRBJ2-3; 7 bases agree with TRBD1. Germline V CDR1 and CDR2: SGHRS, YFSETQ. The CDR3 is 14 residues long. The V and J ends lost 3 bases and 0 bases, in that order; junction bases with no gene match: 1. The CDR3 loop reads CASSSDRSTDTQYF. DNA for the CDR3: TGCGCCAGCAGCTCGGACAGGAGCACAGATACGCAGTATTTT.

This clonotype occurred many times. The V gene is TRBV20-1, the J gene TRBJ1-3, with 9 bases matching TRBD1. The CDR3 is 15 residues long. Trimming removed 5 bases from V and 2 bases from J; junction bases left unmatched: 7. Germline lookup yields CDR1 DFQATT and CDR2 SNEGSKA (reference sequence). The CDR3, as DNA: TGCAGTGCTCGAGGACAGGGGAATACTGGAAACACCATATATTTT. Its protein product is CSARGQGNTGNTIYF.